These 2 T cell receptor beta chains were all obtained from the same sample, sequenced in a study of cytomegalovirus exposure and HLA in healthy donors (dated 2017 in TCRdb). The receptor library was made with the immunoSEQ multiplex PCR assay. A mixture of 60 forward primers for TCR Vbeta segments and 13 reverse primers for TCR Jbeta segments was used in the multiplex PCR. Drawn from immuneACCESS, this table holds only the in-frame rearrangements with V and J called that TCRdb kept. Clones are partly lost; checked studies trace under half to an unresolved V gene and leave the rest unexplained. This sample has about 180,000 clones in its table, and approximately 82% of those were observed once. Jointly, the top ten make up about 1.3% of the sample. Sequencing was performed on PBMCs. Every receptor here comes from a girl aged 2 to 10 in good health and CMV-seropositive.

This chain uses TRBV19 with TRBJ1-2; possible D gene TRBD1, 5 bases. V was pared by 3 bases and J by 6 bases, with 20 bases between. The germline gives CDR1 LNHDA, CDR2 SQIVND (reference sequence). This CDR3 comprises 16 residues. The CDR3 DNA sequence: TGTGCCAGTAGTATGCGGGCCTTCTCGGGGGAAGATGGCTACACCTTC. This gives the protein CASSMRAFSGEDGYTF.

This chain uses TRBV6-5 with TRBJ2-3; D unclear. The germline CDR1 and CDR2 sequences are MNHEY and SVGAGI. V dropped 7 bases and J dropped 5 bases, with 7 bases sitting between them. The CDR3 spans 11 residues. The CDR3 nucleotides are TGTGCCAGCAAAACTGGAGATACGCAGTATTTT. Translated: CASKTGDTQYF.